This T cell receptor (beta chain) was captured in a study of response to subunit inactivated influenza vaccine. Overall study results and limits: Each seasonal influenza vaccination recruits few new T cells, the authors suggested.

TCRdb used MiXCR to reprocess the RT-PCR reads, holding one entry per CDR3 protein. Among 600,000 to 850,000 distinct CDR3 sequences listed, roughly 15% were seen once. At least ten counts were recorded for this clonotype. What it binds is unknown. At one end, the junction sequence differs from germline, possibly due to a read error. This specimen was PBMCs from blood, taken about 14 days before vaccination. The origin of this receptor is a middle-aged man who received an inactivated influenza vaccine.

CDR3 in DNA: TGTGCCAGCAGCTTAGGGGGATCATCCTCCTACAATGAGCAGTTCTTC. Its protein is CASSLGGSSSYNEQFF. V and J are TRBV5-1 and TRBJ2-1; possibly TRBD1 for D (6 bases). The CDR3 length is 16 residues. Germline CDR1 reads SGHRS; CDR2 reads YFSETQ.